This T cell receptor (beta chain) was profiled in a study of T cells in Graves' hyperthyroidism and ophthalmopathy. This CDR3 region has 11 residues. Using RNA transcripts as the source, TCR beta CDR3 regions were amplified. HTBI primers drove first-round RT-PCR of the TCR CDR3. TCRdb analysed the multiplex PCR reads with MiXCR anew, one entry per CDR3 protein. This sample carries some 510,000 distinct CDR3 sequences, less than 25% of them seen once, and the ten largest clones take around 27%. This clonotype came up many times. The junction and the germline gene differ at one end; a read error may be behind it.

The sequence derives from a man younger than 35 with Graves' hyperthyroidism. The rearrangement uses TRBV12-3 or TRBV12-4 and TRBJ2-2; tentative D call: TRBD2 (5 bases). The specimen sequenced was blood. The CDR3 coding sequence is TGTGCCAGCAGTTTAGCTGGGGAGCTGTCTTTT. Protein: CASSLAGELSF.